The rows below give T cell receptor beta chains drawn from one sample of a study of T cells in Graves' hyperthyroidism and ophthalmopathy. One entry per CDR3 protein, called by TCRdb with MiXCR from the multiplex PCR reads. The sample carries approximately 870,000 distinct CDR3 sequences, around 39% recorded once. Sequencing was done on a sample of blood. These receptors originate from a man between 18 and 35 years old with Graves' hyperthyroidism. Both conserved end residues are part of each CDR3.

len: 12
j_gene: TRBJ2-7
v_gene: TRBV20-1
CDR3aa: CSARKDSYEQYF

len: 14
j_gene: TRBJ2-7
v_gene: TRBV5-1
CDR3aa: CASRWDGGPYEQYF

len: 15
j_gene: TRBJ2-7
v_gene: TRBV6-5
CDR3aa: CASSYVTGGGGEQYF

len: 14
j_gene: TRBJ1-1
v_gene: TRBV5-1
CDR3aa: CASSLVWMNTEAFF

len: 14
j_gene: TRBJ1-2
v_gene: TRBV7-9
CDR3aa: CASSRRGQSYGYTF

len: 16
j_gene: TRBJ1-2
v_gene: TRBV6-1
CDR3aa: CASSPNAGIPYYGYTF

len: 12
j_gene: TRBJ2-7
v_gene: TRBV4-1
CDR3aa: CASSQEIGEVDF

len: 14
j_gene: TRBJ2-7
v_gene: TRBV9
CDR3aa: CASSVEQGWYEQYF

len: 10
j_gene: TRBJ2-7
v_gene: TRBV20-1
CDR3aa: CSARVRGQYF

len: 13
j_gene: TRBJ1-1
v_gene: TRBV7-8
CDR3aa: CASSFLGPTEAFF

len: 14
j_gene: TRBJ2-7
v_gene: TRBV2
CDR3aa: CASTGNSLAYEQCF

len: 15
j_gene: TRBJ2-7
v_gene: TRBV10-3
CDR3aa: CAISGTGVSSYEQYF

len: 14
j_gene: TRBJ2-2
v_gene: TRBV25-1
CDR3aa: CASSDIRNTGELFF

len: 15
j_gene: TRBJ2-7
v_gene: TRBV7-2
CDR3aa: CASSPRQTNAYEQYF

len: 13
j_gene: TRBJ2-2
v_gene: TRBV7-9
CDR3aa: CASSPRSDGELFF

len: 15
j_gene: TRBJ2-7
v_gene: TRBV7-8
CDR3aa: CASSRGGTGSYEQYF

len: 12
j_gene: TRBJ2-7
v_gene: TRBV29-1
CDR3aa: CSASGLDYEQYF

len: 17
j_gene: TRBJ1-5
v_gene: TRBV15
CDR3aa: CATSRESGEQGSQPQHF

len: 15
j_gene: TRBJ1-6
v_gene: TRBV2
CDR3aa: CASSEDPRIYSPLHF

len: 16
j_gene: TRBJ1-1
v_gene: TRBV29-1
CDR3aa: CSVDRSGGSLNTEAFF

len: 14
j_gene: TRBJ2-7
v_gene: TRBV7-9
CDR3aa: CASSFETVSYEQYF

len: 15
j_gene: TRBJ1-5
v_gene: TRBV4-1
CDR3aa: CASSQGGQGFQPQHF

len: 12
j_gene: TRBJ2-5
v_gene: TRBV29-1
CDR3aa: CSAATHNMAQYF

len: 14
j_gene: TRBJ1-2
v_gene: TRBV11-2
CDR3aa: CASSLSGGEDGYTF

len: 13
j_gene: TRBJ1-1
v_gene: TRBV19
CDR3aa: CASRNGGNTEAFF

len: 12
j_gene: TRBJ2-1
v_gene: TRBV7-9
CDR3aa: CASSFGTSKQFF

len: 14
j_gene: TRBJ1-5
v_gene: TRBV12-3/TRBV12-4
CDR3aa: CASSLLGGNQPQHF

len: 13
j_gene: TRBJ1-1
v_gene: TRBV7-9
CDR3aa: CASSLGGTNEAFF

len: 15
j_gene: TRBJ1-5
v_gene: TRBV11-3
CDR3aa: CASSWGTAYHQPQHF

len: 14
j_gene: TRBJ2-2
v_gene: TRBV19
CDR3aa: CASRTGGKTGELFF

len: 13
j_gene: TRBJ1-2
v_gene: TRBV10-2
CDR3aa: CASSYGTHYGYTF

len: 12
j_gene: TRBJ2-7
v_gene: TRBV5-8
CDR3aa: CASSFGTHEQYF

len: 13
j_gene: TRBJ1-2
v_gene: TRBV29-1
CDR3aa: CTTTGALDYGYTF

len: 14
j_gene: TRBJ2-7
v_gene: TRBV9
CDR3aa: CASSVDRTVDEQYF

len: 14
j_gene: TRBJ2-1
v_gene: TRBV15
CDR3aa: CATSDRGSYNEQFF

len: 15
j_gene: TRBJ2-7
v_gene: TRBV12-3/TRBV12-4
CDR3aa: CASSRTGTGANEQYF

len: 16
j_gene: TRBJ2-2
v_gene: TRBV7-8
CDR3aa: CASSLGTGRTSGELFF

len: 12
j_gene: TRBJ2-5
v_gene: TRBV6-5
CDR3aa: CASTRGRETQYF

len: 15
j_gene: TRBJ2-5
v_gene: TRBV11-2
CDR3aa: CASSLGGLVAETQYF

len: 17
j_gene: TRBJ2-5
v_gene: TRBV7-9
CDR3aa: CASSFPRERALQETQYF

len: 16
j_gene: TRBJ2-5
v_gene: TRBV13
CDR3aa: CASSQTSGRLGETQYF

len: 13
j_gene: TRBJ1-4
v_gene: TRBV7-2
CDR3aa: CASSLWGNEKLFF

len: 16
j_gene: TRBJ1-3
v_gene: TRBV6-5
CDR3aa: CASSYDLRLSGNTIYF

len: 14
j_gene: TRBJ2-7
v_gene: TRBV7-9
CDR3aa: CATQDPRESYEQYF

len: 15
j_gene: TRBJ1-4
v_gene: TRBV19
CDR3aa: CASSSSTPLGEKLFF